This T cell receptor beta chain emerged from a study of T cells in women clearing cervical HPV infection (dated by TCRdb to 2017 to 2018). About the full investigation: The cases were 25 women with histologically confirmed HPV16-related CIN3 or worse, and 2 of those women had invasive cancers. The controls were 25 or so women whose single incident HPV16 infection cleared within 12 months with no development of precancer or cancer. Blood from cases was collected at the visit at which the lesion was first identified, whereas blood from controls was collected once infection was no longer detected. For cases, the median interval between lesion detection and blood sampling was about 150 days, with an interquartile range of roughly 85 to 200 days. Since HLA typing was available for only a few women, HLA type could not be ruled out as a confounder. The exploratory proof-of-principle case-control study was nested within the Guanacaste HPV Natural History Study in Costa Rica and compared TCR repertoires across cervical HPV16 outcomes. Cases and controls were matched on age within five years and on year of sample collection. Cases had a median age of about 34 years and controls had a median age of around 40, with no significant differences in baseline characteristics. In the parent cohort, about 10,000 women aged 18 or older were enrolled in Guanacaste, Costa Rica, during 1993 to 1994 and then followed for 7 to 8 years. As quality controls, five blinded duplicates were added to each group, bringing the total to roughly 60 samples made up of around 50 participants and around 10 replicates. Overall study outcomes, separate from this receptor: TCR repertoire richness was significantly higher in CIN3+ cases than in controls across sequencing depths, while evenness did not differ. TRBV6-7 relative abundance was lower in cases than in controls (0.11% versus 0.16%; Bonferroni P = 0.0008). T-cell numbers per sample were unknown, so richness differences could reflect varying T-cell content rather than repertoire biology. Cases were distinguished from controls with an estimated AUC of about 0.8 by random forest classifiers combining richness and V gene abundances. Because of the cross-sectional design, the study could not determine whether the associations came before infection or resulted from infection, and neither effector/memory subsets nor HPV-specific T cells were isolated.

The CDR3 contains 14 residues, cysteine and phenylalanine counted. The DNA has 33 bases, all within the CDR3, and is read from base 1. Sequences LGHNA (CDR1) and YNFKEQ (CDR2) are obtained from the germline V gene. TCR beta CDR3 regions were amplified by multiplex PCR from an average of about 1,100 ng genomic DNA per sample using the immunoSEQ assay. Primer bias was corrected in the assay by using a complete synthetic TCR repertoire to establish an amplification baseline. Amplicons were sequenced on the Illumina platform. As for the authors' bioinformatics: Sequences were error-corrected by clustering with frequency ratios and a modified nearest-neighbor algorithm and were then analyzed in the immunoSEQ Analyzer with IMGT gene definitions. At each rarefaction depth, TCR richness and evenness were averaged over 20 rarefaction repeats, and samples with fewer sequences than the depth were excluded. V, D and J gene relative abundances were compared between groups with Wilcoxon rank sum tests, applying FDR correction. Blinded duplicates gave an intraclass correlation of roughly 95% for TCR richness and an average of roughly 82% across 66 gene segments. TCRdb's version of the immuneACCESS table is confined to in-frame rearrangements and falls short of the full clone set. An unresolved V gene accounts for under half of the shortfall where checked; the remainder is of unknown origin. V and J calls and clone size are as listed in that table; D and trimming were resolved from the DNA. The sample has more than 10,000 clones on record. About 10% of the sample comes from the top ten.

A note on this clone: The clone's antigen remains unknown. At one end, the junction sequence differs from germline, possibly due to a read error. The read stops 3 residues short of the end of the CDR3; the missing end is completed from the germline J gene.

Every participant had a single incident cervical HPV16 infection, and prevalent HPV16 infections were excluded. Cervical HPV DNA was detected by MY09/MY11 PCR and genotyped by dot-blot hybridization. Fifteen mL of heparinized blood were centrifuged, and the buffy coat was split into aliquots, frozen at -30 degrees C, and then kept at -80 degrees C. QIAGEN kits were used to extract genomic DNA from the buffy coat specimens. The sequence was obtained from a woman between 18 and 70 years old with a cervical HPV16 infection that either progressed to CIN3+ or cleared (not recorded which). Input material: blood buffy coat. This chain is built from TRBV4-2 and TRBJ1-4, with 9 middle bases fitting TRBD1. The CDR3 is CASSPRDRDFKLFF. The CDR3 DNA, read in part, is TGCGCCAGCAGCCCCCGGGACAGGGATTTTAAA.